This T cell receptor (beta chain) derives from a study of early stage breast cancer tumors (dated by TCRdb to about 2017). Background on the whole study: Of the roughly 15 invasive breast tumors, about 13 were found to be estrogen receptor-positive, progesterone receptor-positive and HER2-negative. Of the roughly twelve ER+/PR+/HER2- tumors, eight were classified as invasive ductal carcinomas and four as invasive lobular carcinomas. On average, each sample got about 9.6-fold read coverage. A total of 2,651,842 templates, representing some 1.2 million unique clonotypes, were detected across all samples.

Adjacent normal breast tissue was collected roughly 1.8-4 cm away from the tumor, rinsed in PBS and stored in prechilled RNAlater. Because of high lipid content and low cell density, about 85-310 mg of normal breast tissue was often needed to obtain sufficient DNA. The study profiled bulk TCR beta-chain repertoires in matched peripheral blood, tumor and adjacent normal breast tissue taken from fewer than 20 patients with early-stage breast cancer. The Qiagen AllPrep DNA/RNA Mini kit was used for genomic DNA extraction. Cut back by 2 bases and 3 bases, the V and J ends lie 9 bases apart. The CDR3 sequence holds 13 residues, the cysteine and phenylalanine included. Only the CDR3 portion is preserved as DNA: 39 bases, with reading frame beginning at the first base. CDR1 and CDR2 are read off the germline V gene (reference sequence) as SGHKS and YYEKEE. Two independent genomic DNA replicates were amplified for each sample, with roughly 0.5 ug used for blood and around 1.5 ug for tumor or normal breast. Following the manufacturer's instructions, the ImmunoSeq Intro kit was used to carry out TCRB sequencing on genomic DNA. Multiplex PCR ran about 31 cycles with proprietary primers and spike-in control sequences for absolute quantification. An 87-bp fragment spanning the CDR3 and flanking V and J genes was sequenced with single-end 150-bp reads. Each lane of an Illumina MiSeq running version 3.0 chemistry carried seven multiplexed samples, with two replicates apiece. The original methods were these. Raw data were processed by the vendor's proprietary pipeline, with both replicates merged into one result per sample. Productive rearrangements sharing the V-gene family, CDR3 amino acid sequence and J-gene segment were defined as clonotypes. To compute clonality, the normalized Shannon entropy (Pielou evenness) of TCRB abundances was subtracted from 1. T cell density was estimated as total templates divided by the number of input cells, with the number of input cells inferred from the DNA input amount. Recon was used with default parameters to estimate total repertoire diversity and clonality. A clonotype counted as tumor-enriched if its abundance in tumor exceeded 0.1% and was at least 32-fold higher than its abundance in normal breast. In its TCRdb copy, this immuneACCESS table keeps in-frame sequences only and misses some clones. Where compared with another copy, unresolved V genes explain less than half of these, and the others have no known cause. The V and J calls and clone size come from that table; D and trimming were worked out from the DNA. Recorded for this sample are about 8,400 clones; about 80% of them occurred a single time. The ten biggest clones cover around 8.8% of the sample.

Here is what the overall study found, with its caveats: Tumors showed approximately 2.4-fold higher T cell density and higher clonality than adjacent normal breast tissue. Enriched TCRB sequences shared across patients were mostly commonly generated sequences, unlikely to play an important role in the tumor microenvironment. The small cohort size prevented analysis by tumor subtype. Repertoires from blood and normal breast were more alike than repertoires from blood and tumor, and in about 85% of the 16 patients, comparing each tissue with blood separated tumor from normal. Chain pairing and functional markers such as CD4, CD8 and FOXP3 were missed by bulk genomic DNA sequencing of unsorted cells.

On this clone: The antigen it binds to is not known. No per-base quality is available; no much larger clone lies one base away.

This receptor was identified in a person aged 55 to 70 with breast cancer. The V and J segments used are TRBV5-5 and TRBJ2-7, with the D gene not clear enough to name. The sample taken for sequencing was normal breast tissue next to the tumor. The DNA reads TGTGCCAGCAGCTTAGTGCCAGACTACGAGCAGTACTTC. Its product reads: CASSLVPDYEQYF.